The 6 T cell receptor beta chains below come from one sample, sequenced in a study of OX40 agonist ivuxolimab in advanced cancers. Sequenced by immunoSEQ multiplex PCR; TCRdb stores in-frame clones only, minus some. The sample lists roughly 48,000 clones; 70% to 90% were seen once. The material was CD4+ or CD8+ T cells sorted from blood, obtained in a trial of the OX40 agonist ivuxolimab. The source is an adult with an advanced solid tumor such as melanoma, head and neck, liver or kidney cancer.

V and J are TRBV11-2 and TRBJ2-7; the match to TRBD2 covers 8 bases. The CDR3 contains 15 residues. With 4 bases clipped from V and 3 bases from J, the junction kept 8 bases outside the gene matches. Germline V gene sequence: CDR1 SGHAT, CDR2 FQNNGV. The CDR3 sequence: CASSSSGAGVYEQYF. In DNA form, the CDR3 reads TGTGCCAGCAGCTCCTCGGGAGCGGGAGTCTACGAGCAGTACTTC. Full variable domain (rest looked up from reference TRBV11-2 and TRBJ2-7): EAGVAQSPRYKIIEKRQSVAFWCNPISGHATLYWYQQILGQGPKLLIQFQNNGVVDDSQLPKDRFSAERLKGVDSTLKIQPAKLEDSAVYLCASSSSGAGVYEQYFGPGTRLTVT.

CDR3 coding DNA: TGTGCCATAGGGCAGGGGGCTCGTCGGGCCACCGGGGAGCTGTTTTTT. Protein: CAIGQGARRATGELFF. This chain uses TRBV6-6 with TRBJ2-2; TRBD1 matches 8 bases. The CDR3 totals 16 residues. The V and J ends lost 10 bases and 4 bases, in that order; junction bases with no gene match: 14. Germline V CDR1 and CDR2: MNHNY, SVGAGI (reference sequence).

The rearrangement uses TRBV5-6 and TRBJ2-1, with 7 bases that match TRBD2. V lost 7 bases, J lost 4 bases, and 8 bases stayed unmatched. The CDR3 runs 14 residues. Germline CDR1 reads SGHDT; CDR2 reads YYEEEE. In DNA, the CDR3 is TGTGCCAGCCAGCGCGCGGGAGAGTACAATGAGCAGTTCTTC. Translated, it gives CASQRAGEYNEQFF.

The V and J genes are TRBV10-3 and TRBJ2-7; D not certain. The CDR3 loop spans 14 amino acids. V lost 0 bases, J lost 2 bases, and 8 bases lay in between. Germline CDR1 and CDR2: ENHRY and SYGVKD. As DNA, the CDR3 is TGTGCCATCAGTGAGTCGGGTGATACCTACGAGCAGTACTTC. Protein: CAISESGDTYEQYF.

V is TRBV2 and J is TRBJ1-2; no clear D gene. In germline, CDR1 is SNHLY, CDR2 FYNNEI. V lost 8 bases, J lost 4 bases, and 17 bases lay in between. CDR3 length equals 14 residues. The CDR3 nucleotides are TGTGCCAGCGGAATGGGTTTCGGTGGCTATGGCTACACCTTC. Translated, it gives CASGMGFGGYGYTF. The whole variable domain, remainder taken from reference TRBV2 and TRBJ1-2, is EPEVTQTPSHQVTQMGQEVILRCVPISNHLYFYWYRQILGQKVEFLVSFYNNEISEKSEIFDDQFSVERPDGSNFTLKIRSTKLEDSAMYFCASGMGFGGYGYTFGSGTRLTVV.

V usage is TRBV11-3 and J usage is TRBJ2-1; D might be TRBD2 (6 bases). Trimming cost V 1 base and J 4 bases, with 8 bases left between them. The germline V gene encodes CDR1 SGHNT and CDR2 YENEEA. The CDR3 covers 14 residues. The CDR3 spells CASSLAGEYNEQFF. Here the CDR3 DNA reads TGTGCCAGCAGCTTAGCGGGAGAGTACAATGAGCAGTTCTTC.